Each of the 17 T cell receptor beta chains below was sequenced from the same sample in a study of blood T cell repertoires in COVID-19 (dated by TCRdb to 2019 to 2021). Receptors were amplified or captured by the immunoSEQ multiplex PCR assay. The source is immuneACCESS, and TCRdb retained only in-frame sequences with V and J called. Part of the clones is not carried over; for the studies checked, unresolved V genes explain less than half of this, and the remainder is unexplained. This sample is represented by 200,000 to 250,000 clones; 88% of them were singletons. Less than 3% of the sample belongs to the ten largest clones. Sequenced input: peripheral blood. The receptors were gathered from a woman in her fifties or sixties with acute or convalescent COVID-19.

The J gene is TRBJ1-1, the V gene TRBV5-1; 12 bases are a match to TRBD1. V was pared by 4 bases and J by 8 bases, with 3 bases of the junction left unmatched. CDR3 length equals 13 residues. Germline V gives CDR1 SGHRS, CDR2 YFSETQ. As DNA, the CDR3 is TGCGCCAGCAGCCCCGGGACAGGGGGCGAAGCTTTCTTT. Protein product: CASSPGTGGEAFF.

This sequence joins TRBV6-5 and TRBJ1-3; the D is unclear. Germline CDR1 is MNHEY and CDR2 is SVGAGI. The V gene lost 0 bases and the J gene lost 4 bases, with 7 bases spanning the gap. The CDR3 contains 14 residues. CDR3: CASSYSRLGNTIYF. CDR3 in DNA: TGTGCCAGCAGTTACTCGAGACTGGGAAACACCATATATTTT.

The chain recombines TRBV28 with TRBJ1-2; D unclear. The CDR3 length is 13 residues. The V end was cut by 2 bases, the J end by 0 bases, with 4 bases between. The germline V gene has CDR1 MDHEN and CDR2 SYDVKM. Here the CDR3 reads CASSLQANYGYTF. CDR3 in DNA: TGTGCCAGCAGTTTACAGGCTAACTATGGCTACACCTTC.

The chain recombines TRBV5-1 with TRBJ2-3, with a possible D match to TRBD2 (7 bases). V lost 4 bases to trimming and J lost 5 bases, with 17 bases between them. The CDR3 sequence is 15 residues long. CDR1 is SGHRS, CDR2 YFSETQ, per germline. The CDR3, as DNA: TGCGCCAGCAGCCCCTTGAGGGGGGGGATAGATACGCAGTATTTT. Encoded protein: CASSPLRGGIDTQYF.

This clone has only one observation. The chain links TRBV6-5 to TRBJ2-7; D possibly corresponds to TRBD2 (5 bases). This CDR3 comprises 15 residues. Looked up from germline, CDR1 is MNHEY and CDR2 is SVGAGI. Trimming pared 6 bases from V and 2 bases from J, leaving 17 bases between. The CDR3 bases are TGTGCCAGCAGGGACTTATACTTAAACCCCTACGAGCAGTACTTC. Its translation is CASRDLYLNPYEQYF.

The CDR3 region has the DNA TGCGCCAACCTAGAGGACAGCGTCAAGCGTACCATATATTTT. It is translated as CANLEDSVKRTIYF. The chain couples TRBV10-1 to TRBJ1-3, with D possibly being TRBD1 (6 bases). This CDR3 spans 14 amino acids. V was trimmed by 10 bases and J by 10 bases, leaving 23 bases between them. Germline V gives CDR1 WNHNN, CDR2 SYGVQD (reference sequence).

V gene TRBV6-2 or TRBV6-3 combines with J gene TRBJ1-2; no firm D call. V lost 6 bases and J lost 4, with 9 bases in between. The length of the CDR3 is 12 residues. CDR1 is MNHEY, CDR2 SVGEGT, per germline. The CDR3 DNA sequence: TGTGCCAGCAGCACGAACTTCTATGGCTACACCTTC. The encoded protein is CASSTNFYGYTF.

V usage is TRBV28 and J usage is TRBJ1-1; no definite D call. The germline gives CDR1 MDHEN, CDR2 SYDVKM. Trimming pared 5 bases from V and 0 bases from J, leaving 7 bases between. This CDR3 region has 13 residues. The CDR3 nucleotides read TGTGCCAGCAGTGGCCCAATGAACACTGAAGCTTTCTTT. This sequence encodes CASSGPMNTEAFF.

Here the CDR3 reads CASERNSYEQYF. The CDR3 coding sequence is TGTGCCAGCGAGAGAAACTCCTACGAGCAGTACTTC. The V gene is TRBV28, the J gene TRBJ2-7; D gene unclear. This CDR3 region has 12 residues. In germline, CDR1 is MDHEN, CDR2 SYDVKM. V gave up 8 bases and J gave up 0 bases, with 8 bases separating them.

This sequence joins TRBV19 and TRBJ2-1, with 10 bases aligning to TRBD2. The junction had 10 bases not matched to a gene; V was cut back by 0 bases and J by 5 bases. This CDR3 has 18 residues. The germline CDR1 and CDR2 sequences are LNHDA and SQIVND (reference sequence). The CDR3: CASSIDPKRGGHHNEQFF. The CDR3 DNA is TGTGCCAGTAGTATAGATCCTAAGCGGGGGGGCCACCACAATGAGCAGTTCTTC.

In nucleotides, the CDR3 is TGTGCCAGCAGCCGTCCCGGGACTAGCGGGGGGACGTATTTT. Amino acid sequence: CASSRPGTSGGTYF. This chain links TRBV7-8 with TRBJ2-3; 15 bases fit TRBD2. Germline CDR1 reads SGHVS; CDR2 reads FQNEAQ. The ends lost 5 bases at V and 14 bases at J; junction bases unmatched: 8. There are 14 residues in the CDR3.

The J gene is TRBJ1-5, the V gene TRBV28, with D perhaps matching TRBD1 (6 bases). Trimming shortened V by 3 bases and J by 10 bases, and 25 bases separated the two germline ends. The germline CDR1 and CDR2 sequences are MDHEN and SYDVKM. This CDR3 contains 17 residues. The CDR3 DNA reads TGTGCCAGCAGTTTCAGTGGTACAGGGTCTTTTAGTAGTCCCCAGCATTTT. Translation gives CASSFSGTGSFSSPQHF.

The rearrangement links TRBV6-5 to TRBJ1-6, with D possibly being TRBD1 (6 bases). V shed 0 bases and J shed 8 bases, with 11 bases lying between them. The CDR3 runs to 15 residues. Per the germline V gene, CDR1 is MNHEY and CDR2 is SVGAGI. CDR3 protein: CASSYSRGGHSPLHF. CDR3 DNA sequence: TGTGCCAGCAGTTACTCGAGGGGGGGCCATTCACCCCTCCACTTT.

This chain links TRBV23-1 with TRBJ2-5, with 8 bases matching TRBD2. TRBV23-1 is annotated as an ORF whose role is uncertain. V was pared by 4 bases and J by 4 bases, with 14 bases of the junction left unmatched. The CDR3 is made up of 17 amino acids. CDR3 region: CASSLDGRVKRSETQYF. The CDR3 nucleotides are TGCGCCAGCAGTCTGGACGGGAGGGTAAAGAGATCAGAGACCCAGTACTTC.

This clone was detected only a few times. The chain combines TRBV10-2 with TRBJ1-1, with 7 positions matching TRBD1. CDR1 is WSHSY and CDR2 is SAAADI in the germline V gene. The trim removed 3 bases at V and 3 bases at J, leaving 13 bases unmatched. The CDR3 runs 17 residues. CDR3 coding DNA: TGCGCCAGCAGTGAACGGACAGGCCCAGGGGGAGACACTGAAGCTTTCTTT. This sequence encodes CASSERTGPGGDTEAFF.

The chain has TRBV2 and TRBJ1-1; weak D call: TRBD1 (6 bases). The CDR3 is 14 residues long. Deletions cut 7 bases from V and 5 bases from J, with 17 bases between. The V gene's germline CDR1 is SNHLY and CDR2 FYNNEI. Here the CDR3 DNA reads TGTGCCAGCATGTACCAGGGGCTAATGACTGAAGCTTTCTTT. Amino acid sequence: CASMYQGLMTEAFF.

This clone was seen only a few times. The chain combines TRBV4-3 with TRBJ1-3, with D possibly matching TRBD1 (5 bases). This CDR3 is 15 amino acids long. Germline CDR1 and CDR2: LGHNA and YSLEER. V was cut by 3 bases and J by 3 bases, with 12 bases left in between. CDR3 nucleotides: TGCGCCAGCAGCCAGGAAAGGACACGTGGAAACACCATATATTTT. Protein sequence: CASSQERTRGNTIYF.